A selection of T cell receptor beta chains follows, all from one sample in a study of blood T cell repertoires in COVID-19. Some clones are missing from TCRdb's copy, which holds only in-frame ones; the method was immunoSEQ multiplex PCR. Among 40,000 to 50,000 clones listed, around 83% were seen once. The specimen sequenced was peripheral blood. These receptors were collected from a woman of 80 years or more with acute or convalescent COVID-19. Both conserved end residues are trimmed from each CDR3. Fields, in order: clone size, V gene, CDR3 protein. Some rows have no size entry. The others give once, few or many, or a class for an expanded clone.

>.|TRBV3-1/TRBV3-2
ASSQGGGAGELF
>.|TRBV6-5
ASRATGGASEAF
>.|TRBV3-1/TRBV3-2
ASSQGALKLF
>.|TRBV6-5
ASSYSSFADEAF
>.|TRBV3-1/TRBV3-2
ASSYGNTIY
>.|TRBV3-1/TRBV3-2
ASSQRGGNEQF
>.|TRBV30
AWSLRGVDTEAF
>once|TRBV6-6
ASSYEAGGKNEQF
>.|TRBV6-2/TRBV6-3
ASSRGRGETQY
>.|TRBV5-6
ASSAGAGGSGNTIY
>medium-sized|TRBV11-2
ASSHRDRGTEAF
>.|TRBV3-1/TRBV3-2
ASSRMGPGTEAF
>.|TRBV4-1
ASSNRSYEQY
>.|TRBV19
ASSMAQTEKLF
>few|TRBV3-1/TRBV3-2
ASSQVPGGDEQF
>.|TRBV12-3/TRBV12-4
ASSFSGDEQF
>.|TRBV6-6
ASRIDGVSNYGYT
>.|TRBV5-6
ASSHQGQVDYEQY
>.|TRBV24-1
ATSDLAGLLRYYEQY
>.|TRBV28
ASTPGVTRGYEQY
>.|TRBV24-1
ATSDPGGDPDTQY
>.|TRBV10-3
AITSARGANEQF
>.|TRBV19
ASSPAVANTEAF
>.|TRBV5-1
ASSFSGGHQPQH
>.|TRBV21-1
ASSKGSGGAFPNTGELF
>.|TRBV3-1/TRBV3-2
ASSPGLAGTETQY
>few|TRBV2
ASGQGDMDYT
>.|TRBV6-5
ASKTYTGDPYEQY
>once|TRBV7-9
ASSPTDSGTGETQY
>.|TRBV5-6
ASSLARLNTEAF
>.|TRBV10-3
AISESLPQQGNYGYT
>once|TRBV7-2
ASSRAGAAGANVLT
>few|TRBV4-1
ASSQDPGASNEQF
>.|TRBV2
ASSPGSVTNEKLF
>few|TRBV18
ASSPGTGDQPQH
>.|TRBV3-1/TRBV3-2
ASSQRQGTIY
>.|TRBV6-6
ASSPQGGWATNEKLF
>.|TRBV6-2/TRBV6-3
ASSYFREETQY
>.|TRBV11-3
ASSYQGQPTYEQY
>once|TRBV5-1
ASSAGDSGNTIY
>few|TRBV7-2
ASGTDRGLQETQY
>few|TRBV13
ASSRGRVGQPQH
>once|TRBV19
ASSPGRGSEQY
>.|TRBV6-4
ASRGRQQY
>once|TRBV5-1
ASRTSGGAWETQY
>.|TRBV7-8
ASSLAQGWGTDTQY
>.|TRBV7-3
ASSLDGGAITTQY
>once|TRBV15
ATSRVRTRDNEQF
>once|TRBV10-3
AISGDSYGYT
>.|TRBV2
ASYDQGTTDTQY
>.|TRBV6-2/TRBV6-3
ASSYTKGGPYYYNEQF
>.|TRBV28
ASIPGQNTGELF
>.|TRBV5-1
ASKTGETNTGELF
>.|TRBV29-1
SVVEGGTYNEQF
>.|TRBV5-1
ASSLEGQGAGADEKLF
>.|TRBV6-5
ASSYRDSYEQY
>.|TRBV5-4
ASSLDRGSYEQY